This T cell receptor beta chain was identified during a study of beta chain features in type 1 diabetes. Study details: On cell yields, gender and age, patients and healthy donors were similar.

This clone was counted a few times. The antigen is unknown. General study points: A moderate, significant TCRB CDR3 shortening appeared in type 1 diabetes across four CD4+ subsets. VDJ junctions from type 1 diabetes patients carried fewer insertions and larger deletions. Compared to healthy donors, patients appeared to have naive, central memory and Treg TCRB repertoires that were more alike.

V lost 6 bases to trimming and J lost 4 bases, with 13 bases between them. CDR3 length: 13 residues. Looked up from germline, CDR1 is MNHEY and CDR2 is SVGAGI. As every portion of the isolated RNA was reverse transcribed, the sequencing read expressed TCRB transcripts. Clones were read by immunoSEQ multiplex PCR, and TCRdb kept only the in-frame ones, dropping some. This sample yields around 140,000 clones, of which about 12% are seen a single time; around 1.2% belongs to the top ten. The collection from each donor was one heparinised blood draw averaging about 116 mL. The V call is TRBV6-5, the J call TRBJ2-7; D may be TRBD1 or TRBD2 (5 bases each). The sequencing sample was made of central memory CD4+ T cells from blood. This receptor was identified in a young man with type 1 diabetes. CDR3 loop: CASRGRSIYEQYF. The CDR3 nucleotides are TGTGCCAGCAGGGGACGGTCTATATACGAGCAGTACTTC.